This TCR beta chain was observed in a study of tumor-infiltrating lymphocytes in localized non-small cell lung cancer. In the study overall: Each patient gave resected tumor and non-adjacent uninvolved lung tissue.

Turning to this clone: The antigen remains unidentified.

Regarding the study as a whole: Each assay used a separate piece of the same tissue. IM1 and IM2 tumors showed no difference in T-cell fraction. Recurrence-free survival showed no association with tumor T-cell fraction.

Measured with immunoSEQ multiplex PCR; TCRdb has only the in-frame clones, and not every one. The sample lists 9,500 to 15,000 clones; 78% were seen once. The specimen sequenced was lung tumor tissue. The source is a human donor with non-small cell lung cancer.

Here the CDR3 DNA reads TGTGCCAGTAGTATAGCGGGGGGGCATTTCAATGAGCAGTTCTTC. Translated: CASSIAGGHFNEQFF. The rearrangement uses TRBV19 and TRBJ2-1; 8 bases agree with TRBD2. V shed 1 base and J 6 bases; nucleotides not matched to a gene: 5. Germline V gene sequence: CDR1 LNHDA, CDR2 SQIVND (reference sequence). This CDR3 region has 15 residues.